Following are 27 T cell receptor beta chains from one sample sequenced in a study of blood T cells in healthy people across ages. For the second PCR, which ran for about 6 to 11 cycles, a sample-barcoded 5' primer and a J-beta primer mix were used. TCRdb re-called the 5' RACE reads with MiXCR, one entry per CDR3 protein. The table lists about 1.4 million distinct CDR3 sequences, roughly 59% of them singletons. Sample: blood. The receptors were sampled from a man aged 18 to 29 in good health.

Only a few counts were recorded for this clonotype. The rearrangement links TRBV7-9 to TRBJ1-1; unclear D gene. Germline CDR1 reads SEHNR; CDR2 reads FQNEAQ (reference sequence). This CDR3 has 13 amino acids. Trimming took 4 bases from V and 0 from J, leaving 6 bases between them. The chain's CDR3 is CASSSEMNTEAFF. Written as DNA, the CDR3 is TGTGCCAGCAGCTCGGAGATGAACACTGAAGCTTTCTTT.

This rearrangement joins TRBV20-1 to TRBJ2-5, with 7 bases lining up with TRBD2. The CDR3 consists of 18 residues. Germline CDR1 is DFQATT and CDR2 is SNEGSKA (reference sequence). Germline trimming cut 0 bases from V and 11 bases from J; bases unmatched to any gene: 24. The CDR3 coding sequence is TGCAGTGCTAGAGATCTTGATAGCGGGCGCCAAATCTACAATGAGCAGTACTTC. This gives the protein CSARDLDSGRQIYNEQYF.

This clonotype was recorded once. The J gene is TRBJ1-4, the V gene TRBV6-1; D gene ambiguous. Trimming took 2 bases from V and 0 from J, leaving 10 bases between them. Per germline, CDR1 MNHNS and CDR2 SASEGT. CDR3 length: 16 residues. DNA for the CDR3: TGTGCCAGCAGTGAAAGAACGGTAGCAACTAATGAAAAACTGTTTTTT. This codes for CASSERTVATNEKLFF.

This clonotype turned up a few times. CDR3 residues: CASSLVGSADTQYF. The CDR3 nucleotides read TGTGCCAGCAGCTTAGTGGGTAGCGCAGATACGCAGTATTTT. The rearrangement uses TRBV7-2 and TRBJ2-3; TRBD2 is a possible D gene (5 bases). The V and J ends lost 1 base and 4 bases respectively, with 9 bases between them. The CDR3 spans 14 residues. CDR1 and CDR2 from the germline V gene are SGHTA and FQGNSA.

The table lists this clonotype with a few counts. The chain is built from TRBV4-1 and TRBJ2-7, with TRBD1 matching 7 bases. This CDR3 contains 14 residues. V lost 3 bases to trimming and J lost 3 bases; unmatched junction nucleotides: 5. Germline CDR1 is MGHRA and CDR2 is YSYEKL. The CDR3 is CASSHTGQFYEQYF. CDR3 nucleotides: TGCGCCAGCAGCCACACGGGACAGTTCTACGAGCAGTACTTC.

The chain carries TRBV5-1 and TRBJ2-7; D possibly uses TRBD1 or TRBD2 (5 bases each). CDR1 and CDR2 (germline): SGHRS, YFSETQ. The CDR3 spans 15 residues. V was cut by 3 bases and J by 0 bases, with 13 bases left in between. CDR3 protein: CASSSDRDDSYEQYF. In DNA, the CDR3 is TGCGCCAGCAGCTCGGACCGGGACGACTCCTACGAGCAGTACTTC. Full variable domain (missing parts from reference TRBV5-1 and TRBJ2-7): KAGVTQTPRYLIKTRGQQVTLSCSPISGHRSVSWYQQTPGQGLQFLFEYFSETQRNKGNFPGRFSGRQFSNSRSEMNVSTLELGDSALYLCASSSDRDDSYEQYFGPGTRLTVT.

This clonotype was seen only a few times. The chain combines TRBV27 with TRBJ2-7; 8 bases match TRBD2. The junction had 8 bases not matched to a gene; V was cut back by 4 bases and J by 3 bases. The CDR3 has 15 residues. The germline V gene has CDR1 MNHEY and CDR2 SMNVEV (reference sequence). CDR3 loop: CASSSGELAVYEQYF. CDR3 in DNA: TGTGCCAGCAGTTCCGGGGAACTAGCGGTCTACGAGCAGTACTTC.

This chain uses TRBV4-1 with TRBJ2-2; D could derive from TRBD1 or TRBD2 (5 bases each). V was shortened by 4 bases and J by 2 bases, with 14 bases between the two germline ends. From germline, CDR1 is MGHRA and CDR2 YSYEKL. The CDR3 covers 16 residues. CDR3 in amino acids: CASSPGTVVNTGELFF. The CDR3 DNA is TGCGCCAGCAGCCCCGGGACGGTAGTCAACACCGGGGAGCTGTTTTTT.

The J gene is TRBJ1-1, the V gene TRBV25-1; D is unresolved. From germline, CDR1 is MGHDK and CDR2 SYGVNS. The V end lost 8 bases, the J end lost 1 base, and 14 bases lay between the germline ends. The CDR3 totals 14 residues. The CDR3 DNA is TGTGCCAGCCGCCGGATGGATAGGAACACTGAAGCTTTCTTT. Protein sequence: CASRRMDRNTEAFF.

The CDR3 region has the DNA TGCGCCAGCAGCTTGGCAATAGCGGGGGCTCCAGCCGAGCAGTACTTC. This sequence encodes CASSLAIAGAPAEQYF. This chain connects TRBV5-1 to TRBJ2-7; 9 nucleotides agree with TRBD2. The length of the CDR3 is 16 residues. V gave up 0 bases and J gave up 6 bases; unmatched junction bases: 10. CDR1 and CDR2 (germline): SGHRS, YFSETQ.

J is TRBJ1-5 and V is TRBV4-1, with 7 bases identical to TRBD1. Germline trimming cut 3 bases from V and 1 base from J; bases unmatched to any gene: 6. This CDR3 is built from 16 residues. CDR1 is MGHRA, CDR2 YSYEKL, per germline. The DNA of the CDR3 is TGCGCCAGCAGCCAGCTGACAGGGCAAAGCAATCAGCCCCAGCATTTT. Residues: CASSQLTGQSNQPQHF.

This chain connects TRBV20-1 to TRBJ2-5; 11 bases are shared with TRBD2. The ends lost 6 bases at V and 4 bases at J; junction bases unmatched: 16. CDR3 length: 17 amino acids. Germline V gene lookup returns CDR1 DFQATT and CDR2 SNEGSKA (reference sequence). In DNA, the CDR3 is TGCAGTGCCCGGGAGCAGGTAGCGGGGGGGACGACAGAGACCCAGTACTTC. The encoded protein is CSAREQVAGGTTETQYF.

V is TRBV15 and J is TRBJ1-2, with unresolved D. V was clipped by 0 bases and J by 5 bases, with 13 bases between them. The length of the CDR3 is 15 residues. Germline CDR1 reads LNHNV; CDR2 reads YYDKDF (reference sequence). This CDR3 is CATSRETASLYGYTF. The CDR3 DNA reads as TGTGCCACCAGCAGAGAGACGGCCAGCTTGTATGGCTACACCTTC.

The V and J genes are TRBV5-5 and TRBJ1-6; D call uncertain. This CDR3 region has 16 residues. The germline V gene has CDR1 SGHKS and CDR2 YYEKEE (reference sequence). V was pared by 1 base and J by 7 bases, with 15 bases between. CDR3 amino acids: CASSLLATPGNSPLHF. The CDR3 bases are TGTGCCAGCAGCTTGCTCGCTACACCCGGGAATTCACCCCTCCACTTT.

The gene calls are TRBV27 and TRBJ2-7; no reliable D call. The germline V gene has CDR1 MNHEY and CDR2 SMNVEV (reference sequence). CDR3 size: 15 residues. The V end was cut by 5 bases, the J end by 5 bases, with 19 bases between. The CDR3 coding sequence is TGTGCCAGCAGTCCTATATCCGTCCGAAATAACGAGCAGTACTTC. Its translation: CASSPISVRNNEQYF.

The rearrangement links TRBV29-1 to TRBJ2-1; D may be TRBD1 (5 bases). Germline values: CDR1 SQVTM, CDR2 ANQGSEA. The CDR3 has 14 amino acids. The germline V and J ends were trimmed by 1 base and 2 bases, with 9 bases remaining between them. CDR3 protein: CSVEGGSAYNEQFF. The CDR3 nucleotides are TGCAGCGTTGAAGGGGGCAGCGCCTACAATGAGCAGTTCTTC.

The chain uses TRBV3-1 and TRBJ2-3; 10 bases line up with TRBD2. There are 17 residues in the CDR3. Germline assignment: CDR1 LGHDT and CDR2 YNNKEL (reference sequence). V shed 0 bases and J 2 bases; nucleotides not matched to a gene: 5. CDR3 sequence (DNA): TGTGCCAGCAGCCAAGACGCGCTAGCGGGAGACACAGATACGCAGTATTTT. Encoded protein: CASSQDALAGDTDTQYF.

The chain joins TRBV6-6 to TRBJ2-1; D is possibly TRBD2 (5 bases). The CDR3 spans 14 residues. V lost 7 bases and J lost 3, with 13 bases in between. The germline V gene encodes CDR1 MNHNY and CDR2 SVGAGI (reference sequence). The CDR3 sequence: CASNNGLDYNEQFF. For the CDR3, the DNA is TGTGCCAGCAATAACGGACTCGACTACAATGAGCAGTTCTTC.

The chain joins TRBV6-5 to TRBJ2-1; a weak D match, TRBD2 (5 bases). The germline V gene encodes CDR1 MNHEY and CDR2 SVGAGI. Trimming took off 7 bases at V and 0 bases at J, with 13 bases between the two ends. The CDR3 consists of 15 residues. CDR3 amino acids: CASNRAVASYNEQFF. In nucleotides, the CDR3 is TGTGCCAGCAACCGAGCGGTGGCCTCCTACAATGAGCAGTTCTTC.

The gene calls are TRBV12-3 or TRBV12-4 and TRBJ1-2; D might be TRBD1 (6 bases). This CDR3 has 15 residues. V was clipped by 3 bases and J by 2 bases, with 13 bases between them. CDR3 nucleotides: TGTGCCAGCAGTTTTTCGGGACACCCGAACTATGGCTACACCTTC. As protein: CASSFSGHPNYGYTF.

The genes are TRBV7-9 and TRBJ1-2; D gene unclear. The germline CDR1 and CDR2 sequences are SEHNR and FQNEAQ (reference sequence). Trimming removed 3 bases at V and 2 bases at J, with 10 bases between. There are 14 residues in the CDR3. The CDR3 protein is CASSFSVQNYGYTF. CDR3 in DNA: TGTGCCAGCAGCTTCAGCGTACAGAACTATGGCTACACCTTC.

This rearrangement joins TRBV5-1 to TRBJ2-7; 11 nucleotides line up with TRBD1. With 4 bases clipped from V and 4 bases from J, the junction kept 13 bases outside the gene matches. CDR1 and CDR2 (germline): SGHRS, YFSETQ. The CDR3 runs to 17 residues. The CDR3 sequence is CASSPPRGTGGWYEQYF. The CDR3 DNA reads TGCGCCAGCAGCCCTCCACGTGGGACAGGGGGTTGGTACGAGCAGTACTTC. The variable domain in full, completed from reference TRBV5-1 and TRBJ2-7, reads KAGVTQTPRYLIKTRGQQVTLSCSPISGHRSVSWYQQTPGQGLQFLFEYFSETQRNKGNFPGRFSGRQFSNSRSEMNVSTLELGDSALYLCASSPPRGTGGWYEQYFGPGTRLTVT.

V is TRBV5-1 and J is TRBJ2-7; 10 bases match TRBD2. V gave up 7 bases and J gave up 5 bases; unmatched junction bases: 12. Germline-derived CDR1 and CDR2 are SGHRS and YFSETQ. This CDR3 is 15 amino acids long. CDR3 DNA: TGCGCCAGCCATATCGGGACTAGCGATTTCAACGAGCAGTACTTC. Amino acids: CASHIGTSDFNEQYF.

The rearrangement joins TRBV7-2 to TRBJ1-1, with D possibly matching TRBD1 (6 bases). V was cut by 5 bases and J by 4 bases, with 14 bases left in between. The CDR3 contains 14 residues. Germline V gene lookup returns CDR1 SGHTA and CDR2 FQGNSA. As DNA, the CDR3 is TGTGCCAGCAGCGGGGGGGCGCAAATCACTGAAGCTTTCTTT. This codes for CASSGGAQITEAFF.

The gene calls are TRBV18 and TRBJ2-7; no firm D call. Germline V gene data show CDR1 as KGHSH and CDR2 as LQKENI. The CDR3 totals 13 residues. V was clipped by 3 bases and J by 2 bases, with 8 bases between them. The CDR3 region is CASSPVRTYEQYF. In DNA, the CDR3 is TGTGCCAGCTCACCGGTCAGGACCTACGAGCAGTACTTC. The variable domain in full, with the rest retrieved from reference TRBV18 and TRBJ2-7, is NAGVMQNPRHLVRRRGQEARLRCSPMKGHSHVYWYRQLPEEGLKFMVYLQKENIIDESGMPKERFSAEFPKEGPSILRIQQVVRGDSAAYFCASSPVRTYEQYFGPGTRLTVT.

This clonotype was found a few times. V gene TRBV7-9 combines with J gene TRBJ1-2; D gene uncertain. Germline V lookup: CDR1 SEHNR, CDR2 FQNEAQ (reference sequence). This CDR3 region has 13 residues. V lost 0 bases, J lost 4 bases, and 6 bases lay in between. CDR3 protein: CASSLAGLYGYTF. Here the CDR3 DNA reads TGTGCCAGCAGCTTAGCTGGACTCTATGGCTACACCTTC.

The rearrangement joins TRBV27 to TRBJ2-1; tentatively, D is TRBD2 (6 bases). Germline lookup yields CDR1 MNHEY and CDR2 SMNVEV (reference sequence). This CDR3 has 16 residues. The ends were cut back, 6 bases at V and 1 base at J, with 16 bases in the middle. CDR3 DNA sequence: TGTGCCAGCAGCCTATTCGGGACTCCTTCCTACAATGAGCAGTTCTTC. Translation: CASSLFGTPSYNEQFF.